Given below is one TCR beta chain in context. The sample comes from a study of blood T cell repertoires in COVID-19. Study as a whole: From the United States, Italy and Spain came samples of acute and convalescent COVID-19. PBMCs, B-cell-depleted T cells, or T cells were the source of the cDNA or gDNA that made up the material.

Germline trimming cut 1 base from V and 4 bases from J; bases unmatched to any gene: 7. The CDR3 sequence is 16 residues long. Per germline, CDR1 MGHDK and CDR2 SYGVNS. Under the authors' procedure: Scientists estimated how many nucleated cells there were by amplifying reference gene primers. Profiling relied on immunoSEQ multiplex PCR, and the TCRdb table lists in-frame clones only, not all of them. V, J and clone size are taken as reported in that table, and D and trimming were inferred from the DNA itself. This table has 100,000 to 120,000 clones, roughly 85% appearing once. This rearrangement joins TRBV25-1 to TRBJ2-1; 7 nucleotides match TRBD2. The receptor comes from a woman older than 75 with acute or convalescent COVID-19. Sample: peripheral blood. CDR3 DNA sequence: TGTGCCAGCAGTGAATTAGGAGCTAGCGGTTACAATGAGCAGTTCTTC. Amino acid sequence: CASSELGASGYNEQFF.